The source of this T cell receptor beta chain is a study of T cells in Graves' hyperthyroidism and ophthalmopathy. The CDR3 covers 15 residues. The V and J ends lost 2 bases and 1 base respectively, with 11 bases between them. Germline CDR1 MNHNS, CDR2 SASEGT. This clonotype was observed a handful of times. Template material for amplifying TCR beta CDR3 regions consisted of RNA transcripts. A first-round RT-PCR of the TCR CDR3 used the HTBI primer set. MiXCR, applied by TCRdb to the multiplex PCR reads, yields one record per CDR3 protein. Of some 770,000 distinct CDR3 sequences listed, about 17% were seen once; the top ten hold under 9.5%. No progression to ophthalmopathy during 18 months of follow-up defined stable disease. Patients aged 18 to 65 had newly diagnosed hyperthyroidism of under 2 months' duration. Patients with uncontrolled infections, other autoimmune diseases, pregnancy or lactation were excluded.

V is TRBV6-1 and J is TRBJ2-5; a possible D gene is TRBD1 (6 bases). Sequencing used blood. This TCR derives from a man aged 18 to 29 with Graves' hyperthyroidism. CDR3 residues: CASSEPTGPQETQYF. The CDR3 region has the DNA TGTGCCAGCAGTGAACCTACAGGGCCCCAAGAGACCCAGTACTTC.